This TCR beta chain emerged from a study of cytomegalovirus exposure and HLA in healthy donors. Study-wide background: Prior work identified some 120 million unique TCR beta sequences in around 170 million T cells.

With respect to this clone: Its antigen remains unidentified.

CDR1 and CDR2 from the germline V gene are MDHEN and SYDVKM. The CDR3 consists of 16 residues. The V end was cut by 5 bases, the J end by 5 bases, with 21 bases between. General observations from the study: TCR association rates varied by HLA locus in a later analysis, with DRB1 highest and HLA-C lowest. Associated with cytomegalovirus, according to the listing, were 150 to 200 TCR beta chains.

It was with 60 Vbeta and 13 Jbeta primers that the PCR ran. The protocol was immunoSEQ multiplex PCR, while the TCRdb copy is restricted to in-frame clones and leaves out a portion. The sample carries about 140,000 clones, about 80% recorded once. Samples came from healthy bone marrow donors. The sequence came from a man between 25 and 39 years old in good health and CMV-seronegative. Specimen: PBMCs. The gene calls are TRBV28 and TRBJ2-5; D gene unclear. The CDR3 nucleotides are TGTGCCAGCAGTACCTTCGCGACAAGTGGTAGGGAGACCCAGTACTTC. It codes for CASSTFATSGRETQYF.